This TCR beta chain was captured by sequencing in a study of T-cell memory formation after mild COVID-19. The CDR3 has 14 residues. Germline V gene sequence: CDR1 KGHDR, CDR2 SFDVKD. Trimming left V 2 bases short and J 8 bases short, with 12 bases between. There are a few counts of this clonotype. TCRdb used MiXCR to reprocess the 5' RACE reads, holding one entry per CDR3 protein. This sample carries 300,000 or so distinct CDR3 sequences, about a sixth of them seen once, and the ten largest clones take roughly 20%. Input material: PBMCs or a T cell subset sorted from them (not recorded which). The V gene is TRBV24-1, the J gene TRBJ2-1; possible D gene TRBD1, 5 bases. This clonotype originated in a man aged 18 to 30 who had mild COVID-19 (a few samples of this study predate the infection). Cell type and time point are not known. CDR3 in amino acids: CATSDWGGWDEQFF. The CDR3 bases are TGTGCCACCAGTGATTGGGGCGGCTGGGATGAGCAGTTCTTC.